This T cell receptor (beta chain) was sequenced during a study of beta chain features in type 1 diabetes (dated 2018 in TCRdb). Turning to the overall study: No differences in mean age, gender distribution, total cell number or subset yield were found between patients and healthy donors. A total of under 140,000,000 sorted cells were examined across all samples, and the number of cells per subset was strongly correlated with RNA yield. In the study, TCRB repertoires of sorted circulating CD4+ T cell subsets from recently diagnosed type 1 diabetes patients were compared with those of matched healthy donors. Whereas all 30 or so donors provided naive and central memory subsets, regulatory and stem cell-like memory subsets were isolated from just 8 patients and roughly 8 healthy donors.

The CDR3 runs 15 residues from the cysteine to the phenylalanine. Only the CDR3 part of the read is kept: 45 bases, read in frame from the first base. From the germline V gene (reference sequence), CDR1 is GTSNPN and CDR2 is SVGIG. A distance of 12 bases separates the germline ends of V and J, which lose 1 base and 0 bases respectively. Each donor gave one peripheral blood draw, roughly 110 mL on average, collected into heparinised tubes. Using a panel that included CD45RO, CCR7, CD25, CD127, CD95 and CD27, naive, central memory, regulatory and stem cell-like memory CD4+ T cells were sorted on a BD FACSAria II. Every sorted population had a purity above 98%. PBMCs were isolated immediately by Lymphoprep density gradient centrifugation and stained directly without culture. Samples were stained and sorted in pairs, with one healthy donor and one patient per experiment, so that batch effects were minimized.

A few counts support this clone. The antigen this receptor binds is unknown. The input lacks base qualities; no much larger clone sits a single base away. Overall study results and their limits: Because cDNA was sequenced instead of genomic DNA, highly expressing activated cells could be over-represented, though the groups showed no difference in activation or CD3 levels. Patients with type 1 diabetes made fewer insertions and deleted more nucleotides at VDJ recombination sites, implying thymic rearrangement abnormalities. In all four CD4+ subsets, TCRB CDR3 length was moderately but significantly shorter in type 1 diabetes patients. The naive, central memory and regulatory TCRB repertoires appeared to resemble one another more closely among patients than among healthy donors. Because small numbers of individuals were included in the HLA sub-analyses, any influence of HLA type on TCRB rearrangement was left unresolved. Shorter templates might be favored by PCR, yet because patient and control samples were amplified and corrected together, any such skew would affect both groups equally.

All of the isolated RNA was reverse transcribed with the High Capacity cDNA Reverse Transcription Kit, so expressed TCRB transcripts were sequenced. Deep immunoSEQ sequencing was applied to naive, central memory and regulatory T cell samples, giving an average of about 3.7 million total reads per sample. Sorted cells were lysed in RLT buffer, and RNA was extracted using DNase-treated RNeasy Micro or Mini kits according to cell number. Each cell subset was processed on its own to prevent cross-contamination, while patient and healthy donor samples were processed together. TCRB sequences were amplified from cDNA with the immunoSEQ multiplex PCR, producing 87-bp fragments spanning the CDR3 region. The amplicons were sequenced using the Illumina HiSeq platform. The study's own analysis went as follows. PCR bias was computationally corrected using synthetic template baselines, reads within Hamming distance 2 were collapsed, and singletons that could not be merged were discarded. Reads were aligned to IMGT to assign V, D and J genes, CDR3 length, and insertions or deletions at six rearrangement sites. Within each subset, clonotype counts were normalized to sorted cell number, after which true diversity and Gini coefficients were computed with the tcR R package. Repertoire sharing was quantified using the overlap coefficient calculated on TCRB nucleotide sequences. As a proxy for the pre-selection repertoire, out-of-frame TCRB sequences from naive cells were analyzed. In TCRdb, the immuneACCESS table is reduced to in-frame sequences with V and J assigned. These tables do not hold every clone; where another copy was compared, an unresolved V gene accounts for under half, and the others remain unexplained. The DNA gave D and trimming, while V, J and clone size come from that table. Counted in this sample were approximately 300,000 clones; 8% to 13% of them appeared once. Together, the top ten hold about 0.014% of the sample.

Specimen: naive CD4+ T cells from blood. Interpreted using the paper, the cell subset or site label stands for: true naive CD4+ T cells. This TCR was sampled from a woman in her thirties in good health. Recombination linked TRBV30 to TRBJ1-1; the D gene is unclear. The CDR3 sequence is CAWSGPAGLNTEAFF. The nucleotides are TGTGCCTGGAGTGGGCCGGCAGGCTTGAACACTGAAGCTTTCTTT.